These 29 T cell receptor beta chains originate from one sample sequenced in a study of control samples from healthy donors and cancer patients. The method was immunoSEQ multiplex PCR; TCRdb's version includes in-frame clones alone and lacks a portion of them. The data hold roughly 220,000 clones, with 85% to 95% observed a single time. Sequenced input: blood. The receptors shown here come from a man aged 50-60 years in good health.

This chain joins TRBV27 and TRBJ2-5; TRBD2 matches 12 bases. This CDR3 contains 15 residues. Germline-derived CDR1 and CDR2 are MNHEY and SMNVEV (reference sequence). V lost 2 bases, J lost 4 bases, and 2 bases stayed unmatched. The CDR3 here is CASSLGLAGRETQYF. CDR3 nucleotide sequence: TGTGCCAGCAGTTTAGGACTAGCGGGGAGAGAGACCCAGTACTTC.

To note about this clone: The sample carries other DNA sequences with the same CDR3. The V call is TRBV5-1, the J call TRBJ2-5; D is perhaps TRBD2 (5 bases). Deletions cut 1 base from V and 5 bases from J, with 9 bases between. The CDR3 loop spans 13 amino acids. Germline V gene sequence: CDR1 SGHRS, CDR2 YFSETQ. For the CDR3, the DNA is TGCGCCAGCAGCTTGACCCCGGGGGAGACCCAGTACTTC. It encodes CASSLTPGETQYF.

The CDR3 spells CAASREGTTIYF. In DNA, the CDR3 is TGTGCAGCCTCCAGGGAGGGCACAACCATATATTTT. The chain carries TRBV12-3 or TRBV12-4 and TRBJ1-3; tentative D call: TRBD1 (5 bases). The CDR3 length is 12 residues.

The chain links TRBV5-1 to TRBJ2-2; TRBD2 matches at 8 bases. The CDR3 extends over 17 amino acids. The V gene's germline CDR1 is SGHRS and CDR2 YFSETQ. V was clipped by 2 bases and J by 4 bases; unmatched bases: 10. The CDR3 protein is CASSFIGGGPGTGELFF. CDR3 bases: TGCGCCAGCAGCTTTATAGGCGGGGGGCCGGGCACCGGGGAGCTGTTTTTT.

Comment on this clone: In the same sample, other DNA sequences code for this CDR3. This rearrangement joins TRBV19 to TRBJ2-6; 9 bases map to TRBD1. CDR1 and CDR2 from the germline V gene are LNHDA and SQIVND (reference sequence). CDR3 length: 16 amino acids. J lost 4 bases, V lost 5 bases, and 6 bases had no gene match. The CDR3 reads CASSVQGAGGANVLTF. CDR3 DNA: TGTGCCAGTAGTGTACAGGGGGCGGGGGGGGCCAACGTCCTGACTTTC.

The chain employs TRBV6-2 or TRBV6-3 and TRBJ1-5, with D possibly TRBD1 on 6 matching bases. The germline gives CDR1 MNHEY, CDR2 SVGEGT. V lost 8 bases and J lost 2, with 16 bases in between. CDR3 size: 15 residues. The chain's CDR3 is CASGLQGGGNQPQHF. The CDR3 nucleotides are TGTGCCAGCGGCCTACAGGGTGGCGGCAATCAGCCCCAGCATTTT.

The chain is built from TRBV5-6 and TRBJ2-2, with 13 bases fitting TRBD2. Germline V lookup: CDR1 SGHDT, CDR2 YYEEEE. The CDR3 has 16 amino acids. V shed 4 bases and J 0 bases; nucleotides not matched to a gene: 0. The CDR3 spells CASSGTSGTNTGELFF. The DNA of the CDR3 is TGTGCCAGCAGCGGGACTAGCGGGACGAACACCGGGGAGCTGTTTTTT.

The rearrangement joins TRBV25-1 to TRBJ1-6, with 8 bases aligning to TRBD1. CDR3 length: 16 amino acids. J lost 7 bases, V lost 4 bases, and 9 bases had no gene match. Germline CDR1 MGHDK, CDR2 SYGVNS. The CDR3 DNA sequence: TGTGCCAGCAGTGCGCCTCAGGACAGGGTGAATTCACCCCTCCACTTT. Its translation is CASSAPQDRVNSPLHF.

The CDR3 protein is CASSGQSNEQFF. In nucleotides, the CDR3 is TGTGCCAGCAGCGGACAGTCCAATGAGCAGTTCTTC. The rearrangement links TRBV5-6 to TRBJ2-1, with D possibly being TRBD1 (6 bases). Between the trimmed V and J ends, which lost 4 bases and 6 bases, there was a span of 8 bases. The CDR3 covers 12 residues. Germline V gene data show CDR1 as SGHDT and CDR2 as YYEEEE.

This clone was recorded only once. The rearrangement links TRBV27 to TRBJ1-6; the D gene is possibly TRBD1 (5 bases). The ends were cut back, 4 bases at V and 7 bases at J, with 11 bases in the middle. The germline V gene encodes CDR1 MNHEY and CDR2 SMNVEV (reference sequence). CDR3 size: 14 residues. CDR3 protein: CASSSKAGNSPLHF. The CDR3 DNA reads TGTGCCAGCAGTTCTAAGGCAGGGAATTCACCCCTCCACTTT.

The chain links TRBV7-6 to TRBJ2-1; D is possibly TRBD1 (6 bases). Germline loops: CDR1 SGHVS, CDR2 FNYEAQ. V lost 2 bases and J lost 1, with 15 bases in between. The CDR3 contains 17 residues. The CDR3 protein is CASSLTVPTGSYNEQFF. The CDR3 region has the DNA TGTGCCAGCAGCTTAACCGTTCCGACAGGTTCCTACAATGAGCAGTTCTTC. The full variable domain, rest sourced from reference TRBV7-6 and TRBJ2-1, is GAGVSQSPRYKVTKRGQDVALRCDPISGHVSLYWYRQALGQGPEFLTYFNYEAQQDKSGLPNDRFSAERPEGSISTLTIQRTEQRDSAMYRCASSLTVPTGSYNEQFFGPGTRLTVL.

The chain is built from TRBV5-1 and TRBJ1-2, with D possibly being TRBD1 (5 bases). The CDR3 has 16 amino acids. V lost 0 bases and J 3 bases, leaving 15 bases between the germline ends. The germline V gene has CDR1 SGHRS and CDR2 YFSETQ. In DNA form, the CDR3 reads TGCGCCAGCAGCTTGGGGGACCGAGCTCCGGACTATGGCTACACCTTC. Translated: CASSLGDRAPDYGYTF.

The chain joins TRBV6-6 to TRBJ2-1; 7 nucleotides align to TRBD2. In germline, CDR1 is MNHNY, CDR2 SVGAGI (reference sequence). The V segment lost 5 bases and the J segment 7 bases; nucleotides outside the gene matches: 8. CDR3 size: 14 residues. For the CDR3, the DNA is TGTGCCAGCAGTCCCGGGGGGAAAATAAATGAGCAGTTCTTC. The encoded protein is CASSPGGKINEQFF.

The chain is built from TRBV20-1 and TRBJ1-2; D remains ambiguous. Germline-derived CDR1 and CDR2 are DFQATT and SNEGSKA (reference sequence). The CDR3 runs 11 residues. With 7 bases removed from V and 6 bases from J, the gap between germline ends came to 12 bases. CDR3 residues: CSGPGEDGYTF. In DNA form, the CDR3 reads TGCAGTGGTCCCGGGGAAGATGGCTACACCTTC.

The genes are TRBV7-9 and TRBJ1-1; 8 positions agree with TRBD1. Germline lookup yields CDR1 SEHNR and CDR2 FQNEAQ (reference sequence). The J segment lost 11 bases and the V segment lost 6 bases, leaving 14 bases of the junction unmatched. This CDR3 region has 14 residues. The CDR3 loop reads CASSRQGSLLRAFF. CDR3 sequence (DNA): TGTGCCAGCAGTAGACAGGGGTCTCTCCTAAGGGCTTTCTTT.

V gene TRBV5-4 combines with J gene TRBJ1-2, with 7 nucleotides matching TRBD1. V was pared by 0 bases and J by 4 bases, with 0 bases of the junction left unmatched. CDR3 length: 13 residues. Germline CDR1 SGHNT, CDR2 YYREEE (reference sequence). The CDR3 region has the DNA TGTGCCAGCAGCTTGGCAGGGGGCTATGGCTACACCTTC. It yields the protein CASSLAGGYGYTF.

This clone was recorded once. The chain is built from TRBV6-5 and TRBJ2-3; no clear D gene. This CDR3 is built from 13 residues. Between the trimmed V and J ends, which lost 7 bases and 6 bases, there was a span of 14 bases. Germline V gene lookup returns CDR1 MNHEY and CDR2 SVGAGI. CDR3 sequence: CASTLVPEDTQYF. CDR3 coding DNA: TGTGCCAGCACCTTAGTACCGGAGGATACGCAGTATTTT.

The V call is TRBV3-1 (or the pseudogene TRBV3-2), the J call TRBJ2-1, with 12 bases that match TRBD2. Unmatched junction bases numbered 6, after V lost 9 bases and J lost 6 bases. Looked up from germline, CDR1 is LGHDT and CDR2 is YNNKEL (reference sequence). The CDR3 is made up of 14 amino acids. CDR3 bases: TGTGCCAGTGCCGCTAGCGGGGGGGCCAATGAGCAGTTCTTC. Amino acids: CASAASGGANEQFF.

This chain connects TRBV25-1 to TRBJ2-1; 11 positions match TRBD1. Germline V gene sequence: CDR1 MGHDK, CDR2 SYGVNS. The trim removed 4 bases at V and 10 bases at J, leaving 6 bases unmatched. This CDR3 has 14 amino acids. For the CDR3, the DNA is TGTGCCAGCAGTGGGGACAGGGGGAAGAGGGAGCAGTTCTTC. This gives the protein CASSGDRGKREQFF.

V usage is TRBV11-2 and J usage is TRBJ1-5; 9 bases agree with TRBD1. CDR3 length equals 15 residues. V was clipped by 0 bases and J by 4 bases; unmatched bases: 1. Per the germline V gene, CDR1 is SGHAT and CDR2 is FQNNGV. CDR3 nucleotide sequence: TGTGCCAGCAGCTTAGAACAGGGGGCAAATCAGCCCCAGCATTTT. Translating it yields CASSLEQGANQPQHF.

V usage is TRBV18 and J usage is TRBJ1-2; the D gene is possibly TRBD1 (6 bases). This CDR3 spans 13 amino acids. The V and J ends lost 5 bases and 1 base respectively, with 8 bases between them. Germline V CDR1 and CDR2: KGHSH, LQKENI. CDR3 amino acids: CASSRGDNYGYTF. DNA for the CDR3: TGTGCCAGCTCAAGGGGGGATAACTATGGCTACACCTTC.

V and J are TRBV28 and TRBJ1-1; D is uncertain. The CDR3 is made up of 14 amino acids. V was cut by 7 bases and J by 4 bases, with 16 bases left in between. CDR1 and CDR2 (germline): MDHEN, SYDVKM. For the CDR3, the DNA is TGTGCCAGCAAGGTAGGCGGGTTGAGCACTGAAGCTTTCTTT. This codes for CASKVGGLSTEAFF. Full variable domain (remainder filled in from reference TRBV28 and TRBJ1-1): DVKVTQSSRYLVKRTGEKVFLECVQDMDHENMFWYRQDPGLGLRLIYFSYDVKMKEKGDIPEGYSVSREKKERFSLILESASTNQTSMYLCASKVGGLSTEAFFGQGTRLTVV.

DNA of the CDR3: TGTGCCAGCAGCTTACGGACAGAAGGCTACGAAAAACTGTTTTTT. Translating it yields CASSLRTEGYEKLFF. The rearrangement uses TRBV7-6 and TRBJ1-4; D possibly corresponds to TRBD1 (6 bases). The CDR3 runs 15 residues. Trimming cost V 2 bases and J 8 bases, with 15 bases left between them. CDR1 is SGHVS, CDR2 FNYEAQ, per germline.

The chain carries TRBV7-2 and TRBJ2-7, with D perhaps TRBD1 (6 bases). The CDR3 runs 15 residues. V was shortened by 1 base and J by 3 bases, with 13 bases between the two germline ends. Germline V gene data show CDR1 as SGHTA and CDR2 as FQGNSA. Here the CDR3 reads CASSLVQGNFYEQYF. The CDR3 DNA follows: TGTGCCAGCAGCTTAGTGCAGGGGAACTTCTACGAGCAGTACTTC.

The chain carries TRBV24-1 and TRBJ2-1, with 16 bases identical to TRBD2. Germline V gives CDR1 KGHDR, CDR2 SFDVKD. With V trimmed by 5 bases and J by 7 bases, 10 bases remained unmatched. The CDR3 has 18 amino acids. CDR3 residues: CATSGTGLAGGPWNEQFF. CDR3 bases: TGTGCCACCAGTGGAACGGGACTAGCGGGGGGGCCGTGGAATGAGCAGTTCTTC.

The V call is TRBV20-1, the J call TRBJ1-6; no firm D call. V shed 3 bases and J shed 5 bases, with 11 bases lying between them. The CDR3 has 14 residues. Per the germline V gene, CDR1 is DFQATT and CDR2 is SNEGSKA (reference sequence). The DNA for the CDR3 is TGCAGTGCTAGTTGGGGATCCGATAATTCACCCCTCCACTTT. Amino acids: CSASWGSDNSPLHF.

The chain uses TRBV5-8 and TRBJ1-1; possible D gene TRBD1, 5 bases. V lost 2 bases and J 5 bases, leaving 13 bases between the germline ends. Per the germline V gene, CDR1 is SGHTS and CDR2 is YDEGEE. This CDR3 has 14 residues. CDR3 in amino acids: CASSFRGMGTEAFF. In nucleotides, the CDR3 is TGTGCCAGCAGCTTTAGGGGAATGGGAACTGAAGCTTTCTTT.

V usage is TRBV30 and J usage is TRBJ1-4, with D unresolved. V gave up 2 bases and J gave up 2 bases, with 15 bases separating them. The CDR3 contains 16 residues. CDR1 and CDR2 from the germline V gene are GTSNPN and SVGIG (reference sequence). The CDR3 region is CAWSLREGWTNEKLFF. The CDR3 DNA sequence: TGTGCCTGGAGTTTAAGGGAGGGTTGGACTAATGAAAAACTGTTTTTT.

J is TRBJ1-1 and V is TRBV6-4; perhaps TRBD1 as D (6 bases). Germline values: CDR1 MRHNA, CDR2 SNTAGT. Trimming cost V 0 bases and J 5 bases, with 13 bases left between them. CDR3 length equals 15 residues. The CDR3 loop is CASSDSARGVTEAFF. CDR3 DNA sequence: TGTGCCAGCAGTGACTCAGCCAGGGGAGTAACTGAAGCTTTCTTT.